This T cell receptor beta chain was captured in a study of blood T cell repertoires in COVID-19. J lost 4 bases, V lost 5 bases, and 8 bases had no gene match. This CDR3 contains 16 residues. The germline gives CDR1 KGHDR, CDR2 SFDVKD. This clone was detected once. Study processing details: By means of reference gene primer amplification, nucleated cell counts were estimated. TCRdb's table, derived via immunoSEQ multiplex PCR, lists solely in-frame clones and lacks some. V and J calls and clone size are given by that table; D and trimming were obtained from the DNA. This repertoire shows roughly 250,000 clones, approximately 80% found once; its top ten account for nearly 5%.

The V and J genes are TRBV24-1 and TRBJ2-1, with 9 bases aligning to TRBD2. Sequencing was carried out using peripheral blood. This TCR came from a woman older than 75 with active or convalescent COVID-19. The CDR3 loop is CATSVAAGGAYNEQFF. CDR3 bases: TGTGCCACCAGTGTCGCAGCGGGAGGAGCTTACAATGAGCAGTTCTTC.